These T cell receptor beta chains were read from a single sample in a study of blood T cell repertoires in COVID-19. Assay: immunoSEQ multiplex PCR; the TCRdb copy retains only in-frame clones and omits some. The sample has tens of thousands of clones, 88% seen once. The sequencing sample was made of peripheral blood. These receptors were collected from a human donor in a cohort sampled during active COVID-19. The CDR3 runs from the conserved cysteine through the conserved F or W. D genes are given only for firm matches. Clone size is stated in some rows and not others, as once, few, many or a class when expanded.

d_gene: TRBD2; abundance: -; v_gene: TRBV11-3; j_gene: TRBJ2-3; CDR3nt: TGTGCCAGCAGCTTAGAGGGACTAGAGACCACAGATACGCAGTATTTT; CDR3aa: CASSLEGLETTDTQYF
d_gene: TRBD2; abundance: -; v_gene: TRBV5-4; j_gene: TRBJ2-1; CDR3nt: TGTGCCAGCAGCCTCAAAGGACTAGCGGGCGGGAATGAGCAGTTCTTC; CDR3aa: CASSLKGLAGGNEQFF
d_gene: -; abundance: -; v_gene: TRBV5-1; j_gene: TRBJ2-7; CDR3nt: TGCGCCAGCAGCCCCGCCGGGGCGGGGGCCGGGGAGCAGTACTTC; CDR3aa: CASSPAGAGAGEQYF
d_gene: -; abundance: -; v_gene: TRBV6-2/TRBV6-3; j_gene: TRBJ2-5; CDR3nt: TGTGCCAGCAGCCTCCGGGAGACCCAGTACTTC; CDR3aa: CASSLRETQYF
d_gene: -; abundance: -; v_gene: TRBV6-2/TRBV6-3; j_gene: TRBJ1-5; CDR3nt: TGTGCCAGCAGTTACTCGATGCGGGGGCCGGGCAATCAGCCCCAGCATTTT; CDR3aa: CASSYSMRGPGNQPQHF
d_gene: -; abundance: -; v_gene: TRBV2; j_gene: TRBJ1-5; CDR3nt: TGTGCCAGCAGTGGACAGTACAATCAGCCCCAGCATTTT; CDR3aa: CASSGQYNQPQHF
d_gene: -; abundance: few; v_gene: TRBV27; j_gene: TRBJ1-5; CDR3nt: TGTGCCAGCAGTTTCCGTAGTGCGACAGATTATCAGCCCCAGCATTTT; CDR3aa: CASSFRSATDYQPQHF
d_gene: TRBD1; abundance: -; v_gene: TRBV6-5; j_gene: TRBJ2-3; CDR3nt: TGTGCCAGCAGTTTGACAGGGGCACGAGGGGATACGCAGTATTTT; CDR3aa: CASSLTGARGDTQYF
d_gene: TRBD1; abundance: -; v_gene: TRBV24-1; j_gene: TRBJ2-7; CDR3nt: TGTGCCACCGGACAGGGAGGCTACGAGCAGTACTTC; CDR3aa: CATGQGGYEQYF
d_gene: TRBD1; abundance: -; v_gene: TRBV7-3; j_gene: TRBJ1-2; CDR3nt: TGTGCCAGCAGCTTAACAGGGGGCGCAGGTGGCTACACCTTC; CDR3aa: CASSLTGGAGGYTF
d_gene: TRBD2; abundance: -; v_gene: TRBV5-4; j_gene: TRBJ2-3; CDR3nt: TGTGCCAGCAGCGACCAGGGGACTAGCGGGGGGACAGATACGCAGTATTTT; CDR3aa: CASSDQGTSGGTDTQYF
d_gene: TRBD1; abundance: -; v_gene: TRBV19; j_gene: TRBJ2-6; CDR3nt: TGTGCCAGTAGTACCAACAGGGGGTATGGGGCCAACGTCCTGACTTTC; CDR3aa: CASSTNRGYGANVLTF
d_gene: TRBD2; abundance: -; v_gene: TRBV13; j_gene: TRBJ2-5; CDR3nt: TGTGCCAGCAGCTTAACGGGAGGGGGATTAGAGACCCAGTACTTC; CDR3aa: CASSLTGGGLETQYF
d_gene: -; abundance: -; v_gene: TRBV10-3; j_gene: TRBJ2-2; CDR3nt: TGTGCCATCCGGGAAGGGACGAACACCGGGGAGCTGTTTTTT; CDR3aa: CAIREGTNTGELFF
d_gene: -; abundance: -; v_gene: TRBV10-3; j_gene: TRBJ1-6; CDR3nt: TGTGCCATCAGGTCGGGGGGCCGAGATAATTCACCCCTCCACTTT; CDR3aa: CAIRSGGRDNSPLHF
d_gene: -; abundance: -; v_gene: TRBV5-5; j_gene: TRBJ1-5; CDR3nt: TGTGCCAGCAGCTTGATACAGGCCGGTGCAGGTCCCCAGCATTTT; CDR3aa: CASSLIQAGAGPQHF